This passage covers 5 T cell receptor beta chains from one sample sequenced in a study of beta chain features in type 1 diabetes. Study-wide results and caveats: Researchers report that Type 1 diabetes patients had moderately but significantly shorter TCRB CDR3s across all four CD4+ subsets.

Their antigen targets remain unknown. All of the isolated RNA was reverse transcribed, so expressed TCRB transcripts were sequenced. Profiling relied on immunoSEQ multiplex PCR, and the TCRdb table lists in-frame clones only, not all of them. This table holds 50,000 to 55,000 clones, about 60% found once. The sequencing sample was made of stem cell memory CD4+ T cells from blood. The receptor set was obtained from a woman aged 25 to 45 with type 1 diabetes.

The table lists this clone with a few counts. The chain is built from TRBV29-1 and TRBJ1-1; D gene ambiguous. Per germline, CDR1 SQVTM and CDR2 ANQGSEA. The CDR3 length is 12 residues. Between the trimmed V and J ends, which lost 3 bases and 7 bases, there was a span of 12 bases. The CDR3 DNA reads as TGCAGCGTTGAGGCGGCAGCCGGTGAAGCTTTCTTT. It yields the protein CSVEAAAGEAFF.

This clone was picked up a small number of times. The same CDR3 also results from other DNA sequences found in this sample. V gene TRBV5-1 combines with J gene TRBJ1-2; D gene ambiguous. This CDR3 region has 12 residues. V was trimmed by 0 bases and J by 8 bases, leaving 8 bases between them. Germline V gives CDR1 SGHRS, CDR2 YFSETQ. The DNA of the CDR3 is TGCGCCAGCAGCTTGGACGCGTCCGGCTACACCTTC. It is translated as CASSLDASGYTF.

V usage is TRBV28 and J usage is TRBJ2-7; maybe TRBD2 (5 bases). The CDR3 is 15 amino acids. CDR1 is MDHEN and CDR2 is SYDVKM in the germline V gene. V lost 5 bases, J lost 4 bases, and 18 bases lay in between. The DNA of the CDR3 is TGTGCCAGCAGTAGTTACGAGACGGGGTTTTACGAGCAGTACTTC. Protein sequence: CASSSYETGFYEQYF. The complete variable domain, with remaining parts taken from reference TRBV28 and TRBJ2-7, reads DVKVTQSSRYLVKRTGEKVFLECVQDMDHENMFWYRQDPGLGLRLIYFSYDVKMKEKGDIPEGYSVSREKKERFSLILESASTNQTSMYLCASSSYETGFYEQYFGPGTRLTVT.

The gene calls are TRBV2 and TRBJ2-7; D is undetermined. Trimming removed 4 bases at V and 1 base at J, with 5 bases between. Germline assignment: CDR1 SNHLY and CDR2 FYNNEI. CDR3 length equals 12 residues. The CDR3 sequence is CASSGGSYEQYF. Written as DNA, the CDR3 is TGTGCCAGCAGTGGAGGTTCCTACGAGCAGTACTTC. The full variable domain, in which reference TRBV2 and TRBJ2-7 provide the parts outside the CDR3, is EPEVTQTPSHQVTQMGQEVILRCVPISNHLYFYWYRQILGQKVEFLVSFYNNEISEKSEIFDDQFSVERPDGSNFTLKIRSTKLEDSAMYFCASSGGSYEQYFGPGTRLTVT.

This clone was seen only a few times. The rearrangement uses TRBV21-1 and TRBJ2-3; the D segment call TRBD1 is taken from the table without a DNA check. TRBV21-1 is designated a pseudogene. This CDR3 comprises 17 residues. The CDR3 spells CASSRMTRQGEVDTQYF. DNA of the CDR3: TGTGCCAGCAGCAGAATGACGAGGCAGGGGGAAGTGGATACGCAGTATTTT.